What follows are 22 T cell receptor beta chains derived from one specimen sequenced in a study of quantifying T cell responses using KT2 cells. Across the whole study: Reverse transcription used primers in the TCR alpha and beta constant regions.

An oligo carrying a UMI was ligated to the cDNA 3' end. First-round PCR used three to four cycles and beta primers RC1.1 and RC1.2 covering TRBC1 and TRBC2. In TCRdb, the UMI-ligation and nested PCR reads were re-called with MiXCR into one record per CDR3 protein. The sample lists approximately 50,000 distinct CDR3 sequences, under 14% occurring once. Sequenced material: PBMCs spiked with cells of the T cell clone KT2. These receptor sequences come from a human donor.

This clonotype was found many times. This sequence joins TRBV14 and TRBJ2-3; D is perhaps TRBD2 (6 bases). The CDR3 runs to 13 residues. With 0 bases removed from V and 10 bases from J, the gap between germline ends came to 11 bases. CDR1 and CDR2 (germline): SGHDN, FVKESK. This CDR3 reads CASSQDVIAAQYF. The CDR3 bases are TGTGCCAGCAGCCAAGATGTGATAGCGGCGCAGTATTTT.

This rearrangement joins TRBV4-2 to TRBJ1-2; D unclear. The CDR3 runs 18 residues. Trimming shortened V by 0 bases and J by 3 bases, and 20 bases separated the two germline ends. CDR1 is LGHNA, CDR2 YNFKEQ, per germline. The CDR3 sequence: CASSQDLRRGGYYYGYTF. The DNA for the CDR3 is TGTGCCAGCAGCCAAGATCTCCGGCGGGGAGGGTACTACTATGGCTACACCTTC.

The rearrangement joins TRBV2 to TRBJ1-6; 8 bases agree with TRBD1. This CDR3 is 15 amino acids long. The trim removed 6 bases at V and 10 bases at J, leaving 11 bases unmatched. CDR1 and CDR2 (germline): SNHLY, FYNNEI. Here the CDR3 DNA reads TGTGCCAGCAGAGGAGGACAGGGAGAGTGGTCACCCCTCCACTTT. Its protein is CASRGGQGEWSPLHF. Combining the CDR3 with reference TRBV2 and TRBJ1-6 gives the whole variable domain EPEVTQTPSHQVTQMGQEVILRCVPISNHLYFYWYRQILGQKVEFLVSFYNNEISEKSEIFDDQFSVERPDGSNFTLKIRSTKLEDSAMYFCASRGGQGEWSPLHFGNGTRLTVT.

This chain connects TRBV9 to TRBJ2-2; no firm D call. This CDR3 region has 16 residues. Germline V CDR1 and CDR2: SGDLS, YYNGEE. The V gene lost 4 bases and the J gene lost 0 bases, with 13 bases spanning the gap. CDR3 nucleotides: TGTGCCAGCAGCCCCTGGACGGGTCCGAACACCGGGGAGCTGTTTTTT. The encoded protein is CASSPWTGPNTGELFF.

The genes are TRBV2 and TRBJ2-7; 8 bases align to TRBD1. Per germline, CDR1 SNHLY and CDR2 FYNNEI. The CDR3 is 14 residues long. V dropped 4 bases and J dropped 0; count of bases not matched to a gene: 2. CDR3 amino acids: CASSATGASYEQYF. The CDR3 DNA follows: TGTGCCAGCAGTGCGACAGGGGCCTCCTACGAGCAGTACTTC.

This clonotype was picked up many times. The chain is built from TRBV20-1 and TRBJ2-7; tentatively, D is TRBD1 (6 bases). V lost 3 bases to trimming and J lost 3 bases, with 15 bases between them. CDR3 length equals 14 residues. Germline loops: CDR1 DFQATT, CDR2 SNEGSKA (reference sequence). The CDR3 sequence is CSARATGTSYEQYF. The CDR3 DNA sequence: TGCAGTGCTAGGGCGACCGGGACAAGCTACGAGCAGTACTTC.

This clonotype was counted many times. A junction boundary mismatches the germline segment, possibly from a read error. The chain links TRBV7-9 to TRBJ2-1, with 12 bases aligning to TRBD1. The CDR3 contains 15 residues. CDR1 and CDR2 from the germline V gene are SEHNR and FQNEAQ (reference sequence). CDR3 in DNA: TGTGCCAGCAGCCCCGGGACAGGGGGCTACGATGAGCAGTTCTTC. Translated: CASSPGTGGYDEQFF. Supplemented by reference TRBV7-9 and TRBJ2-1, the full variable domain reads DTGVSQNPRHKITKRGQNVTFRCDPISEHNRLYWYRQTLGQGPEFLTYFQNEAQLEKSRLLSDRFSAERPKGSFSTLEIQRTEQGDSAMYLCASSPGTGGYDEQFFGPGTRLTVL.

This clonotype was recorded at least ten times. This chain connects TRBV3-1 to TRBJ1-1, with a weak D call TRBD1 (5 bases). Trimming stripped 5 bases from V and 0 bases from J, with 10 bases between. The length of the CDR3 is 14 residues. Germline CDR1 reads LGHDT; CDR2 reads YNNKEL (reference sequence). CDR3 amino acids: CASSAGFMNTEAFF. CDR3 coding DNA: TGTGCCAGCAGCGCAGGGTTTATGAACACTGAAGCTTTCTTT.

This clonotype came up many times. Written as DNA, the CDR3 is TGTGCCAGCAACCCGGGACTTTCCACCCAGTACTTC. This sequence encodes CASNPGLSTQYF. The rearrangement uses TRBV6-2 or TRBV6-3 and TRBJ2-5, with TRBD2 as a possible D gene (6 bases). There are 12 residues in the CDR3. CDR1 and CDR2 (germline): MNHEY, SVGEGT. Trimming pared 7 bases from V and 8 bases from J, leaving 14 bases between.

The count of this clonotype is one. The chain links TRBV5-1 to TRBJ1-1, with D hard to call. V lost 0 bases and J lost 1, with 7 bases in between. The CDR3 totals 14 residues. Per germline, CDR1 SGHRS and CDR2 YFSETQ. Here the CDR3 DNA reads TGCGCCAGCAGCTTGGTGCAGGCGAACACTGAAGCTTTCTTT. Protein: CASSLVQANTEAFF.

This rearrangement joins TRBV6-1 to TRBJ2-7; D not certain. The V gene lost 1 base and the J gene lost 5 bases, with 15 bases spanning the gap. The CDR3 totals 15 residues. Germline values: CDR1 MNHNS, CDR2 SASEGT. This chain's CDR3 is CASSEELGRPDEQYF. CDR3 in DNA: TGTGCCAGCAGTGAAGAGCTGGGCAGGCCGGACGAGCAGTACTTC.

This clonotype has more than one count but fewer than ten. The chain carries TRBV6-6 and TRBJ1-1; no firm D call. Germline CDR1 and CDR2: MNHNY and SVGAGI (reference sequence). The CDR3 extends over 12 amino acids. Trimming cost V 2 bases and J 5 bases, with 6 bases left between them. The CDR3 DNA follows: TGTGCCAGCAGTTACGATGGAACTGAAGCTTTCTTT. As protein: CASSYDGTEAFF.

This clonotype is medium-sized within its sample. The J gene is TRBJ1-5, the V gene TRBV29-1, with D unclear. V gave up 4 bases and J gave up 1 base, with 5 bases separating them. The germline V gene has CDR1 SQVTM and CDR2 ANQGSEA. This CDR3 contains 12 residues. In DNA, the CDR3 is TGCAGCGTTGGATCGAGCAATCAGCCCCAGCATTTT. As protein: CSVGSSNQPQHF.

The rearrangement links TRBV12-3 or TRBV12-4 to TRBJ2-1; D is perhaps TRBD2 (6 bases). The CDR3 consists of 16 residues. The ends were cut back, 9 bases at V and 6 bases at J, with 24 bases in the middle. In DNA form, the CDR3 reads TGTGCCAGTGCGCTCGGGAGAACGTTTTTGATCAATGAGCAGTTCTTC. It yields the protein CASALGRTFLINEQFF.

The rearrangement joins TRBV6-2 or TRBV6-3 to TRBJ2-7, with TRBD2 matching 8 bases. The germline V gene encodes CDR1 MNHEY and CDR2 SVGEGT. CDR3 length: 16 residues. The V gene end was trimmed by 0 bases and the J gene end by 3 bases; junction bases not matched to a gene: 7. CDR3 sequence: CASSYSAPGGGYEQYF. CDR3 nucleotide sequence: TGTGCCAGCAGTTACTCCGCGCCCGGGGGGGGCTACGAGCAGTACTTC.

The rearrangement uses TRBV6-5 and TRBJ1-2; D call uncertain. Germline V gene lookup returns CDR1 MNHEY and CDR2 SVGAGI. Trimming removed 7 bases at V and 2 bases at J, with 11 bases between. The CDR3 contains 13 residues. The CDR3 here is CASTTDLNYGYTF. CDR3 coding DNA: TGTGCCAGCACCACCGACTTGAACTATGGCTACACCTTC.

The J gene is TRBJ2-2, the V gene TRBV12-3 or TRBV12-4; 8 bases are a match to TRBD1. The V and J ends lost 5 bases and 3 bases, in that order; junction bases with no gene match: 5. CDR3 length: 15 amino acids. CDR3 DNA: TGTGCCAGCAGTCTAGACAGGGGTTACACCGGGGAGCTGTTTTTT. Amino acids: CASSLDRGYTGELFF.

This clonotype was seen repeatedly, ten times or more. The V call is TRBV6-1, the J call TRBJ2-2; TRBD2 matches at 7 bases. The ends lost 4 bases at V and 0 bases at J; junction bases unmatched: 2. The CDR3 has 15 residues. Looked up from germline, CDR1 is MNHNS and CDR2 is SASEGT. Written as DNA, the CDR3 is TGTGCCAGCAGTGGCCTAGCGGCGAACACCGGGGAGCTGTTTTTT. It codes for CASSGLAANTGELFF.

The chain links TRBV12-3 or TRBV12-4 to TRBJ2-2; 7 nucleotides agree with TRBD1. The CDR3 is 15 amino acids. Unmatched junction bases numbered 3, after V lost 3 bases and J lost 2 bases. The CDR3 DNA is TGTGCCAGCAGTTTTGGGACAGCTAACACCGGGGAGCTGTTTTTT. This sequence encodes CASSFGTANTGELFF.

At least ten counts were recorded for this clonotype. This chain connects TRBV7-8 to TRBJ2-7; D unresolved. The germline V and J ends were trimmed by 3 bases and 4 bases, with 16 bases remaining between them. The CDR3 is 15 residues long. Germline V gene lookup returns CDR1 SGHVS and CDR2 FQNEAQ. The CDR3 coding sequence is TGTGCCAGCAGCTTCTCTGCTGGGGTGGGGTACGAGCAGTACTTC. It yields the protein CASSFSAGVGYEQYF.

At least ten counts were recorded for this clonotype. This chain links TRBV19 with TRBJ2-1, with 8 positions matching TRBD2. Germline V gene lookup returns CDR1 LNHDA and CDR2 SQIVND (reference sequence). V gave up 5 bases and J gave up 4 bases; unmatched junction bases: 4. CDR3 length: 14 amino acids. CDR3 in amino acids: CASSQRGNYNEQFF. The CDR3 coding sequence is TGTGCCAGTAGTCAGCGGGGGAATTACAATGAGCAGTTCTTC.

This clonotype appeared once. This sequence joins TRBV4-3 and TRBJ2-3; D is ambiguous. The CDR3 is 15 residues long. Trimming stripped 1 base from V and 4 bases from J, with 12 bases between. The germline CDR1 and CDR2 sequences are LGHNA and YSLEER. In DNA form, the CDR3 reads TGCGCCAGCAGCCAAGCCCTACTTCTTCCAGATACGCAGTATTTT. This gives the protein CASSQALLLPDTQYF.